This TCR beta chain stems from a study of cytomegalovirus exposure and HLA in healthy donors. General study results and limits: Investigators reported 150 to 200 TCR beta chains as tied to cytomegalovirus. Sequence variants that were highly shared formed a cluster that was likely a sequencing artifact. There were some V segments, including TRBV6-2 and TRBV6-3, excluded as indistinguishable.

Comments on this clone: The antigen remains undetermined.

The V and J ends lost 4 bases and 5 bases, in that order; junction bases with no gene match: 8. Germline V gene sequence: CDR1 SNHLY, CDR2 FYNNEI. The CDR3 runs to 15 residues. Researchers ran the PCR with 60 Vbeta and 13 Jbeta primers. The data were produced by immunoSEQ multiplex PCR, yet TCRdb's version contains in-frame clones alone and is incomplete. The table records roughly 120,000 clones, 70% to 85% of them present only once. As for the donors, each was a healthy bone marrow donor. The origin of this receptor is a woman aged 18 to 35 in good health and CMV-seropositive. The rearrangement joins TRBV2 to TRBJ1-5; 7 bases are a match to TRBD1. Sequenced: PBMCs. The CDR3 loop reads CASSVIGGVDQPQHF. For the CDR3, the DNA is TGTGCCAGCAGTGTCATAGGGGGCGTAGATCAGCCCCAGCATTTT.